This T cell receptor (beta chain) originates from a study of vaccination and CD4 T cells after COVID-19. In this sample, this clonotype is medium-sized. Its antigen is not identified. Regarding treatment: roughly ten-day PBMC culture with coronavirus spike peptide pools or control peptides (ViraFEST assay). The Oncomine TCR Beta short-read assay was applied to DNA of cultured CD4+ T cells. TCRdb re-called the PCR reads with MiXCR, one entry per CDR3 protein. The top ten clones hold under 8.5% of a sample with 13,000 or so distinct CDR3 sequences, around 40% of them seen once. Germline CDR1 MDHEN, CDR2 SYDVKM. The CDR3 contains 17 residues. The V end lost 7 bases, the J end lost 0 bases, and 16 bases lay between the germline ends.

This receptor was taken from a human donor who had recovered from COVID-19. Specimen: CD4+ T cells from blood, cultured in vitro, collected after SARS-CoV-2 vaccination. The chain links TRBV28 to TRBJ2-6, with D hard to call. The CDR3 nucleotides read TGTGCCAGCAACCAACAGCCCAGCATCTCTGGGGCCAACGTCCTGACTTTC. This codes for CASNQQPSISGANVLTF.